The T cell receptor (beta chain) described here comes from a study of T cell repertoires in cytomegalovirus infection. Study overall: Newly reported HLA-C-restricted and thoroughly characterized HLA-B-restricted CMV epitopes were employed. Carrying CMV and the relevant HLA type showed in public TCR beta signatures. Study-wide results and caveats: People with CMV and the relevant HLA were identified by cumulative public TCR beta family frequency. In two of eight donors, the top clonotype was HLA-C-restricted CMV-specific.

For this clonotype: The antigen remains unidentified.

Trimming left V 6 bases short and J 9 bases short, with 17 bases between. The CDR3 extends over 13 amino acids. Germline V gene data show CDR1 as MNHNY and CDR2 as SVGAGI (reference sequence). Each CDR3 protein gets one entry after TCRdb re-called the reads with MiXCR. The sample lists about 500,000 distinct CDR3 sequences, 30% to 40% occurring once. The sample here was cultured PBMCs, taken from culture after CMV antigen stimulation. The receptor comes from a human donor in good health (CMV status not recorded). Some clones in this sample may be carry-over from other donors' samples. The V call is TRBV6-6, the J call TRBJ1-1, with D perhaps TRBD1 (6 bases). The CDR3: CASREAVGGKAFF. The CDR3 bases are TGTGCCAGCAGGGAGGCGGTAGGGGGAAAAGCTTTCTTT.